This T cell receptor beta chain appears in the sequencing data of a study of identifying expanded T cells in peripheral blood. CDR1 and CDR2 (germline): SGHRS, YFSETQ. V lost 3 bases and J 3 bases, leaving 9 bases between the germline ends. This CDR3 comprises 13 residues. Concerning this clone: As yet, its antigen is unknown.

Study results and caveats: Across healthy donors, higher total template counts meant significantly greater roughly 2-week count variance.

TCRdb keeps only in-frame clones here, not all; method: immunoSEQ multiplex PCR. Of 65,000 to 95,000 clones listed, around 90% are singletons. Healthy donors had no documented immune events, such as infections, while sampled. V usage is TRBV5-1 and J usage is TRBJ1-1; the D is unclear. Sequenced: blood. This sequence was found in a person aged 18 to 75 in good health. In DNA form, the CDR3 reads TGCGCCAGCAGCTCCGACGGATACACTGAAGCTTTCTTT. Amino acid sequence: CASSSDGYTEAFF.